This T cell receptor (beta chain) stems from a study of T cell responses to AZD1222 COVID-19 vaccine. This clone was found a few times. Its cognate antigen is unknown. Overall study results and limits: The peak T cell response came first, and repertoires were sampled only after it. Vaccine-related CD4 TCRs covered spike, predominating at 160-218 and 743-854.

Here immunoSEQ multiplex PCR was the method, and the copy in TCRdb shows in-frame clones only, minus some. The data contain some 61,000 clones, roughly 87% of them seen just once; the ten biggest clones take up roughly a sixth. Germline CDR1 and CDR2: GTSNPN and SVGIG (reference sequence). With 2 bases removed from V and 3 bases from J, the gap between germline ends came to 7 bases. The CDR3 consists of 12 residues. The receptor's source is an adult in good health. This sequence joins TRBV30 and TRBJ1-1; D call uncertain. The starting material was peripheral blood, obtained on day 0 of AZD1222 vaccination. CDR3 in amino acids: CAWSIPDTEAFF. In DNA, the CDR3 is TGTGCCTGGAGTATCCCGGACACTGAAGCTTTCTTT.